Listed below are T cell receptor beta chains from one sample, sequenced in a study of Graves' ophthalmopathy and Graves' hyperthyroidism. One entry per CDR3 protein results from TCRdb running MiXCR on the multiplex PCR reads. In the table there are roughly 500,000 distinct CDR3 sequences, approximately 14% of which are singletons. The sample consisted of blood. The receptors derive from a woman in her twenties or thirties with Graves' ophthalmopathy. Each CDR3 is given without its conserved first and last residue. Fields, in order: D gene, J gene, V gene, CDR3 protein. D genes are given only for firm matches.

- | TRBJ2-7 | TRBV24-1 | ATSESGRGTSRTEQY
- | TRBJ2-2 | TRBV12-3/TRBV12-4 | ASSFNPQPAAGELF
TRBD2 | TRBJ2-7 | TRBV7-6 | ASSSSGTSGSPTYEQY
TRBD1 | TRBJ2-2 | TRBV3-1 | ASSPRAGGDTGELF
- | TRBJ1-1 | TRBV12-3/TRBV12-4 | ASLGGYTEAF
- | TRBJ2-7 | TRBV28 | ASNTDPQY
- | TRBJ1-1 | TRBV5-1 | ASSADGILSMNTEAF
- | TRBJ1-3 | TRBV6-1 | ASNGARSLSGNTIY
TRBD1 | TRBJ2-7 | TRBV15 | ATGLQGSYEQY
- | TRBJ1-1 | TRBV28 | ASSPKASTAF
- | TRBJ2-7 | TRBV20-1 | SAKRTAYEQY
- | TRBJ1-6 | TRBV30 | ACPRLGLPSSYNSPLH
- | TRBJ2-3 | TRBV20-1 | SAPPGGPEDTQY
TRBD1 | TRBJ2-5 | TRBV24-1 | ATSAEGRGRGETQY
- | TRBJ1-2 | TRBV27 | ASSPPGPNGDYGYT
- | TRBJ1-2 | TRBV28 | ASIHGDTDIYGYT
- | TRBJ1-1 | TRBV10-3 | AISQGAEAF
- | TRBJ2-2 | TRBV5-6 | ASSLEVAGELF
- | TRBJ2-2 | TRBV27 | ASSMSGELF
- | TRBJ2-7 | TRBV24-1 | ATSDWGTDEQY
- | TRBJ1-1 | TRBV6-1 | ASVGGTLGGTEAF
- | TRBJ1-2 | TRBV12-3/TRBV12-4 | ATSGSFAVYT
- | TRBJ1-1 | TRBV28 | ASRGNIGTEAF
- | TRBJ1-1 | TRBV27 | ARGQGEAF
- | TRBJ2-5 | TRBV3-1 | ASSQDLGTETQY
TRBD2 | TRBJ2-7 | TRBV25-1 | ASRPGLASEQY
TRBD1 | TRBJ1-6 | TRBV27 | ASSLDSGGPYNSPLH
TRBD2 | TRBJ2-7 | TRBV11-2 | ASSLDPGLAGPEQY
- | TRBJ2-5 | TRBV24-1 | ATSVEETQY
TRBD1 | TRBJ1-1 | TRBV28 | ASSLNTGGEINTEAF
- | TRBJ2-5 | TRBV12-3/TRBV12-4 | ASSLEGLLQETQY
- | TRBJ2-7 | TRBV7-2 | ASSLGRGGPYEQY
TRBD1 | TRBJ1-1 | TRBV4-1 | ASSYSGGVTEAF
TRBD2 | TRBJ2-4 | TRBV3-1 | ASSQEFRLRGDIQY
- | TRBJ1-5 | TRBV13 | ASSLRRGSGNQPQH
TRBD1 | TRBJ1-6 | TRBV28 | ASRPGQGNNSPLH
- | TRBJ2-7 | TRBV7-9 | ASSPLASYEQY
- | TRBJ2-2 | TRBV6-1 | ASSEALSWELF
- | TRBJ2-7 | TRBV30 | AWSFTRSAEQY
TRBD1 | TRBJ1-2 | TRBV2 | ASSVTGGNYGYT
TRBD1 | TRBJ2-7 | TRBV7-9 | ASSSTSGTENEQY
TRBD1 | TRBJ2-7 | TRBV6-5 | ASRRTGTTYEQY
- | TRBJ2-5 | TRBV4-2 | ASSQDWRGGQETQY
- | TRBJ1-1 | TRBV18 | ASSPTGPNTEAF
TRBD1 | TRBJ2-2 | TRBV27 | ASTRDRPLQPNTGELF
TRBD1 | TRBJ1-1 | TRBV7-2 | ASSLARQGWVTEAF
TRBD1 | TRBJ2-7 | TRBV3-1 | ASSHRGQVAYEQY
- | TRBJ2-7 | TRBV6-2/TRBV6-3 | ASSYSMRRTYDYEQY
TRBD1 | TRBJ2-4 | TRBV5-6 | ASSFNRGVGD
TRBD2 | TRBJ2-5 | TRBV11-2 | ASSPLLWKAGVETQY
- | TRBJ2-6 | TRBV5-1 | ASSLQGSGANVLT
TRBD2 | TRBJ2-7 | TRBV5-1 | ASSLVLAGEGEQY